This T cell receptor beta chain was captured in a study of T cells in Graves' hyperthyroidism and ophthalmopathy. The diagnostic basis comprised clinical symptoms, serum thyroxine and TRAb, thyroid ultrasound and orbital computed tomography. It was RNA transcripts that yielded the amplified TCR beta CDR3 regions. Initially, a first-round RT-PCR of the TCR CDR3 employed the HTBI primer set. TCRdb redid the calling of the multiplex PCR reads with MiXCR, one entry per CDR3 protein. The sample lists about 180,000 distinct CDR3 sequences; over 15% were seen once. V gave up 3 bases and J gave up 4 bases, with 20 bases separating them. Germline V gene lookup returns CDR1 SGHRS and CDR2 YFSETQ. This CDR3 is 16 amino acids long. This clonotype has at least ten counts.

The chain joins TRBV5-1 to TRBJ2-7; tentatively, D is TRBD1 or TRBD2 (6 bases each). The receptor was derived from a woman between 50 and 59 years old with Graves' hyperthyroidism. Sequencing used blood. DNA for the CDR3: TGCGCCAGCAGCTCTGGAGTGGGGGGCCCGGGGTACGAGCAGTACTTC. It specifies CASSSGVGGPGYEQYF.